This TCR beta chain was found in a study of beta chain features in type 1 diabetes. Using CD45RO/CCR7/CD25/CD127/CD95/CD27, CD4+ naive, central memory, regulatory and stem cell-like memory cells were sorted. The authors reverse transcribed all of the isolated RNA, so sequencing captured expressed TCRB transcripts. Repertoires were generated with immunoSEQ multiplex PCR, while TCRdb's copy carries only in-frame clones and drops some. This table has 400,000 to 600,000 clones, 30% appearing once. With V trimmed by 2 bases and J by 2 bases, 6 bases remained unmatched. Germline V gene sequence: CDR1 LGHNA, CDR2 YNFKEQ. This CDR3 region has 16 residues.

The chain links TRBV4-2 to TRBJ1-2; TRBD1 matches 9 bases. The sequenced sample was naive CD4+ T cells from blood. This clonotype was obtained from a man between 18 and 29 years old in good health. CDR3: CASSQPGQGWNYGYTF. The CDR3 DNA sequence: TGTGCCAGCAGCCAACCCGGACAGGGGTGGAACTATGGCTACACCTTC.